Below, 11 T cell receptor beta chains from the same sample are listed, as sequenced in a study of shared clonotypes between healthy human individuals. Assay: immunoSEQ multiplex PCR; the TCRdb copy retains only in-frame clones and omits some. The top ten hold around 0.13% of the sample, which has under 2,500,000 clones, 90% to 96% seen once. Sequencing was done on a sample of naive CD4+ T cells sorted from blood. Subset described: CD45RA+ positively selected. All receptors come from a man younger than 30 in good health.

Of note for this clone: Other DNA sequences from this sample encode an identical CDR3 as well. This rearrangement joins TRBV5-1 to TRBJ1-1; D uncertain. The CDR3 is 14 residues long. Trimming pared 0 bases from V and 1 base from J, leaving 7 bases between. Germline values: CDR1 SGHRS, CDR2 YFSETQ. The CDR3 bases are TGCGCCAGCAGCTTGGCTGGAGCGAACACTGAAGCTTTCTTT. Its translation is CASSLAGANTEAFF.

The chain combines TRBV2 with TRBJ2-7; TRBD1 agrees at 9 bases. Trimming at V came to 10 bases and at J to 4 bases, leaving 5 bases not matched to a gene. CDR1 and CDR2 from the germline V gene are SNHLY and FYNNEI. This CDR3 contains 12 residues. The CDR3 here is CATGGQGYEQYF. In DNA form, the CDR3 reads TGTGCCACCGGAGGACAGGGGTACGAGCAGTACTTC.

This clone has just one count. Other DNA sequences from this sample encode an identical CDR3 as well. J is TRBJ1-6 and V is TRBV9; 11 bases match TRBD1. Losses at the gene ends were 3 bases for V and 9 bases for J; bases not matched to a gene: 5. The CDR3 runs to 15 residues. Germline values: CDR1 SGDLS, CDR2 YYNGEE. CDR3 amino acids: CASSALGQGGSPLHF. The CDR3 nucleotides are TGTGCCAGCAGCGCACTGGGACAGGGGGGTTCACCCCTCCACTTT.

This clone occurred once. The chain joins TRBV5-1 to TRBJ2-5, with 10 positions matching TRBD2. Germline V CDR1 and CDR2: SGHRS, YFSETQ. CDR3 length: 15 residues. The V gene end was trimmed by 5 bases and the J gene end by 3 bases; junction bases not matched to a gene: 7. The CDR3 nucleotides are TGCGCCAGCAGTCCCGGACTAGCGGTAAAAGAGACCCAGTACTTC. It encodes CASSPGLAVKETQYF.

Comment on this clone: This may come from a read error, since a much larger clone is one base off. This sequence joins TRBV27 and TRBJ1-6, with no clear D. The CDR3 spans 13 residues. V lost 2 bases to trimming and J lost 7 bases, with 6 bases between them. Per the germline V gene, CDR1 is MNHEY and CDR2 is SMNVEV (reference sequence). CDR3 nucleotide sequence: TGTGCCAGCAGTTTAGGGGTCAATTCACCCCTCCACTTT. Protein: CASSLGVNSPLHF.

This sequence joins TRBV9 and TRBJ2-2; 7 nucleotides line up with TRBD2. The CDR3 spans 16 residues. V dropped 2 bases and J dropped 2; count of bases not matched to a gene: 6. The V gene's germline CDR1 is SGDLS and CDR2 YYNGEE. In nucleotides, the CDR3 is TGTGCCAGCAGCGTGGGAGGGAGCTCTAACACCGGGGAGCTGTTTTTT. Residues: CASSVGGSSNTGELFF.

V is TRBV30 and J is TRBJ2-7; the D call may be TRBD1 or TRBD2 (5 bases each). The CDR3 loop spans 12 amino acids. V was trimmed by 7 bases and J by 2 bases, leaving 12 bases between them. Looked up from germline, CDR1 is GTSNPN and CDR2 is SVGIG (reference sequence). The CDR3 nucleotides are TGTGCCTCCACCGGGACCGCCTACGAGCAGTACTTC. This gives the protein CASTGTAYEQYF. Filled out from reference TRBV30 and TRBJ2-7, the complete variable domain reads SQTIHQWPATLVQPVGSPLSLECTVEGTSNPNLYWYRQAAGRGLQLLFYSVGIGQISSEVPQNLSASRPQDRQFILSSKKLLLSDSGFYLCASTGTAYEQYFGPGTRLTVT.

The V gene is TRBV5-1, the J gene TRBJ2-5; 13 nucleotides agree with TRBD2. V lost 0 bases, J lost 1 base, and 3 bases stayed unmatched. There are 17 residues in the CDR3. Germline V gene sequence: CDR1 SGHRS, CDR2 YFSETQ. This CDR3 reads CASSLGLAGGTQETQYF. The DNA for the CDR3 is TGCGCCAGCAGCTTGGGACTAGCGGGGGGCACCCAAGAGACCCAGTACTTC.

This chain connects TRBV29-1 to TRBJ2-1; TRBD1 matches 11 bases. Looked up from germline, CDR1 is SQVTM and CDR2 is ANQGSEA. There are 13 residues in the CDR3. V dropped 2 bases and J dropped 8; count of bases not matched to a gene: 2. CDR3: CSVERTGGYEQFF. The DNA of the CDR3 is TGCAGCGTTGAAAGGACAGGGGGCTATGAGCAGTTCTTC.

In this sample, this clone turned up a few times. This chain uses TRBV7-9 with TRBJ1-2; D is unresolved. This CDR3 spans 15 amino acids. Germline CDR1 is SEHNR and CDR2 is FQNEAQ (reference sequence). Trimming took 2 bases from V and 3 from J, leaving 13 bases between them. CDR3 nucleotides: TGTGCCAGCAGCTTACCCGCCCCGGTCGACTATGGCTACACCTTC. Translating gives CASSLPAPVDYGYTF.

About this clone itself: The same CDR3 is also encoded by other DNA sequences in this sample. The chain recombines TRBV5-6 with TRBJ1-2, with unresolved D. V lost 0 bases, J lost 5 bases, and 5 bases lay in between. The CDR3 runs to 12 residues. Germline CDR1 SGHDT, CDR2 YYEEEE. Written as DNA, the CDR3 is TGTGCCAGCAGCTTGGCAGGATATGGCTACACCTTC. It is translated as CASSLAGYGYTF.